This is a list of T cell receptor beta chains from one sample in a study of CD8+ T cells in alopecia areata. TCRdb's copy holds only in-frame clones and misses some; the assay was immunoSEQ multiplex PCR. Of around 200,000 clones listed, about 55% were seen once; the top ten hold 11%. The sequenced sample was CD8+ T cells sorted from blood, obtained at week 24, from a patient treated with tofacitinib. The receptors were sampled from a human donor with alopecia areata. CDR3s include the opening cysteine and the closing phenylalanine or tryptophan. The order of the fields is D gene, clone size, J gene, V gene, CDR3 protein, CDR3 DNA. The D gene is left open where the match is weak. Part of the rows lack a size; the others show once, few, many or a class for expanded clones.

- - TRBJ2-2 TRBV5-1 CASSLNRGTGELFF TGCGCCAGCAGCTTGAACCGCGGCACCGGGGAGCTGTTTTTT
TRBD1 - TRBJ1-4 TRBV27 CASSSFGTGEKLFF TGTGCCAGCAGTTCCTTCGGGACAGGAGAAAAACTGTTTTTT
TRBD2 few TRBJ2-3 TRBV11-2 CASSLAGGLTDTQYF TGTGCCAGCAGCTTAGCGGGGGGACTCACAGATACGCAGTATTTT
TRBD1 - TRBJ1-1 TRBV9 CASSALPLGQRNEAFF TGTGCCAGCAGCGCCTTACCTTTGGGACAGCGTAATGAAGCTTTCTTT
- - TRBJ2-7 TRBV11-2 CASSATGRYEQYF TGTGCCAGTTCCGCTACAGGGAGGTACGAGCAGTACTTC
- - TRBJ2-7 TRBV5-6 CASGTQSSYEQYF TGTGCCAGCGGGACACAGAGCTCCTACGAGCAGTACTTC
- once TRBJ1-2 TRBV9 CASSSSGTLYGYTF TGTGCCAGCAGCTCGTCCGGGACGCTGTATGGCTACACCTTC
- - TRBJ1-1 TRBV7-9 CASSLNRVSDTEAFF TGTGCCAGCAGCCTTAACAGGGTTTCGGACACTGAAGCTTTCTTT
TRBD1 - TRBJ2-1 TRBV11-2 CASSLGQGYHEQFF TGTGCCAGCAGCTTAGGACAGGGGTATCATGAGCAGTTCTTC
- few TRBJ2-7 TRBV9 CASSVGQGGTEQYF TGTGCCAGCAGCGTAGGACAGGGAGGGACCGAGCAGTACTTC
TRBD1 - TRBJ2-7 TRBV5-1 CASSSGQGADEQYF TGCGCCAGCAGCTCGGGACAGGGGGCGGACGAGCAGTACTTC
- - TRBJ1-1 TRBV6-6 CASSSPGRANTEAFF TGTGCCAGCAGTTCCCCTGGGAGGGCAAACACTGAAGCTTTCTTT
- few TRBJ2-3 TRBV7-9 CASRSSGDTQYF TGTGCCAGCAGATCAAGTGGAGATACGCAGTATTTT
- - TRBJ1-4 TRBV13 CASSLSTDEKLFF TGTGCCAGCAGCCTTTCGACAGATGAAAAACTGTTTTTT
- - TRBJ2-3 TRBV6-5 CASSLRDTSTDTQYF TGTGCCAGCAGCCTCCGGGACACCAGCACAGATACGCAGTATTTT
- - TRBJ2-7 TRBV29-1 CSVGGAAYEQYF TGCAGCGTGGGGGGAGCGGCCTACGAGCAGTACTTC
- - TRBJ1-1 TRBV30 CACGDAEAFF TGTGCCTGTGGGGACGCTGAAGCTTTCTTT
TRBD2 few TRBJ2-3 TRBV30 CAWNPGTSGADTQYF TGTGCCTGGAACCCCGGGACTAGCGGCGCAGATACGCAGTATTTT
- few TRBJ2-7 TRBV27 CASSLGNEQYF TGTGCCAGCAGTTTAGGAAACGAGCAGTACTTC
TRBD1 - TRBJ1-2 TRBV13 CASSLGHGTDYGYTF TGTGCCAGCAGCTTAGGGCACGGGACAGACTATGGCTACACCTTC
- - TRBJ1-2 TRBV5-1 CASSLAPGDGYTF TGCGCCAGCAGCTTGGCCCCGGGAGATGGCTACACCTTC
TRBD1 - TRBJ2-7 TRBV27 CASSPGQGAAYEQYF TGTGCCAGCAGCCCCGGACAGGGGGCAGCCTACGAGCAGTACTTC
TRBD1 few TRBJ1-2 TRBV14 CASSSTGTGRRGYTF TGTGCCAGCAGCTCAACCGGGACAGGGAGACGCGGCTACACCTTC
TRBD2 - TRBJ2-7 TRBV15 CATSRALAGGSDEQYF TGTGCCACCAGCAGGGCACTAGCGGGGGGCAGCGACGAGCAGTACTTC
- - TRBJ1-1 TRBV29-1 CSVGGWGNTEAFF TGCAGCGTTGGGGGTTGGGGGAACACTGAAGCTTTCTTT
- few TRBJ2-1 TRBV4-1 CASSQGYGLNEQFF TGCGCCAGCAGCCAAGGTTACGGACTCAATGAGCAGTTCTTC
TRBD2 few TRBJ2-1 TRBV27 CASKRGTQQFF TGTGCCAGCAAGCGGGGAACTCAGCAGTTCTTC
- - TRBJ1-5 TRBV6-1 CASSEYPGEGKQPQHF TGTGCCAGCAGTGAATACCCCGGAGAGGGCAAGCAGCCCCAGCATTTT
TRBD1 - TRBJ2-2 TRBV13 CASSPDRGSNTGELFF TGTGCCAGCAGCCCGGACAGGGGGAGCAACACCGGGGAGCTGTTTTTT
TRBD1 - TRBJ1-6 TRBV25-1 CASSGPKRDRSNSPLHF TGTGCCAGCAGTGGGCCGAAAAGGGACAGGTCAAATTCACCCCTCCACTTT
- - TRBJ1-2 TRBV9 CASSVSGERYGYTF TGTGCCAGCAGCGTATCGGGGGAGAGGTATGGCTACACCTTC
TRBD1 few TRBJ2-5 TRBV7-6 CASSRGQGAKETQYF TGTGCCAGCAGCAGGGGACAGGGGGCGAAAGAGACCCAGTACTTC
- - TRBJ1-2 TRBV5-1 CASSLGSGYTF TGCGCCAGCAGCTTGGGATCCGGCTACACCTTC
- few TRBJ2-1 TRBV6-5 CASSYGQEQFF TGTGCCAGCAGTTACGGACAGGAGCAGTTCTTC
TRBD1 - TRBJ1-1 TRBV5-1 CASSFGQGALTEAFF TGCGCCAGCAGCTTTGGACAGGGGGCTTTAACTGAAGCTTTCTTT
- - TRBJ2-2 TRBV11-2 CASSVPGQELFF TGTGCCAGCAGCGTACCGGGACAGGAGCTGTTTTTT
- few TRBJ1-1 TRBV27 CASSFQVNTEAFF TGTGCCAGCAGTTTCCAAGTGAACACTGAAGCTTTCTTT